This T cell receptor (beta chain) derives from a study of shared clonotypes between healthy human individuals. Findings and caveats of the study: With four donors compared, approximately 5.5% of naive CD4 clonotypes were shared.

Study processing details: Junction-only sequences without quality scores came from ImmunoSEQ, so filtering differed. This table comes from immunoSEQ multiplex PCR, and its TCRdb copy is limited to in-frame clones, with some not included. That table is the source of V, J and clone size, and D and trimming were worked out from the DNA. The repertoire has around 1.4 million clones, around 98.5% of them found once; the top ten carry about 0.35%. On this clone: The antigen remains unidentified.

This TCR came from a man aged 30 to 45 in good health. The sequenced sample was naive CD4+ T cells sorted from blood. The subset: CD45RA+ positively selected.

The CDR3: CASSPRRVEQYF. Here the CDR3 DNA reads TGTGCCAGCAGCCCTAGACGGGTCGAGCAGTACTTC. This rearrangement joins TRBV5-8 to TRBJ2-7; no definite D call. V dropped 4 bases and J dropped 6 bases, with 11 bases sitting between them. Germline CDR1 SGHTS, CDR2 YDEGEE. The CDR3 contains 12 residues.